This record covers a single T cell receptor beta chain. Germline CDR1 and CDR2: SGHRS and YFSETQ. CDR3 length: 17 residues. The V end lost 2 bases, the J end lost 1 base, and 15 bases lay between the germline ends. In the source study's methods: Amplification of reference gene primers provided the estimated nucleated cell counts. This table comes from immunoSEQ multiplex PCR, and its TCRdb copy is limited to in-frame clones, with some not included. The DNA gave D and trimming, while V, J and clone size come from that table. The sample consists of around 57,000 clones, around 86% of them appearing once. The data derive from a study of blood T cell repertoires in COVID-19. In the study overall: Samples came from the United States, Italy and Spain, spanning acute and convalescent COVID-19.

Sequencing was done on a sample of peripheral blood. This receptor was obtained from a man in his fifties with active COVID-19. The gene calls are TRBV5-1 and TRBJ1-4; no clear D. Here the CDR3 DNA reads TGCGCCAGCAGCTTTGACAATTCACCAGGAACTAATGAAAAACTGTTTTTT. Translated, it gives CASSFDNSPGTNEKLFF.